The 31 T cell receptor beta chains given below trace back to one sample, sequenced in a study of blood T cell repertoires in COVID-19. Measured with immunoSEQ multiplex PCR; TCRdb has only the in-frame clones, and not every one. The sample yields 65,000 to 95,000 clones, about 79% seen once. Source material: peripheral blood. These receptors originate from a human donor in a cohort sampled during active COVID-19.

The table lists this clone with a count of one. The gene calls are TRBV7-2 and TRBJ2-5; 13 nucleotides match TRBD2. The CDR3 has 17 residues. Germline V gene lookup returns CDR1 SGHTA and CDR2 FQGNSA. J lost 5 bases, V lost 1 base, and 7 bases had no gene match. CDR3 in DNA: TGTGCCAGCAGCTTAGGGCGGACTAGCGGGAGTACTGAGACCCAGTACTTC. This codes for CASSLGRTSGSTETQYF.

The chain uses TRBV28 and TRBJ1-1; unclear D gene. Trimming took off 5 bases at V and 7 bases at J, with 17 bases between the two ends. This CDR3 has 14 residues. Per the germline V gene, CDR1 is MDHEN and CDR2 is SYDVKM. CDR3 nucleotides: TGTGCCAGCAGTCTGGCGGGTTTGGCCGGTGAAGCTTTCTTT. This translates into CASSLAGLAGEAFF. Full variable domain (outside the CDR3, taken from reference TRBV28 and TRBJ1-1): DVKVTQSSRYLVKRTGEKVFLECVQDMDHENMFWYRQDPGLGLRLIYFSYDVKMKEKGDIPEGYSVSREKKERFSLILESASTNQTSMYLCASSLAGLAGEAFFGQGTRLTVV.

The chain carries TRBV6-2 or TRBV6-3 and TRBJ2-1, with 8 positions matching TRBD2. The germline gives CDR1 MNHEY, CDR2 SVGEGT. The junction had 3 bases not matched to a gene; V was cut back by 0 bases and J by 2 bases. The CDR3 contains 16 residues. CDR3 amino acids: CASSYSRGRPYNEQFF. The CDR3 bases are TGTGCCAGCAGTTACTCGCGCGGGAGGCCCTACAATGAGCAGTTCTTC.

The chain joins TRBV6-5 to TRBJ2-2; 9 nucleotides agree with TRBD2. Trimming at V came to 8 bases and at J to 4 bases, leaving 8 bases not matched to a gene. Germline-derived CDR1 and CDR2 are MNHEY and SVGAGI. The CDR3 has 15 residues. CDR3 in amino acids: CASGREAGGTGELFF. CDR3 coding DNA: TGTGCCAGCGGAAGAGAAGCGGGGGGCACCGGGGAGCTGTTTTTT.

J is TRBJ1-2 and V is TRBV10-3; no firm D call. Germline V gene lookup returns CDR1 ENHRY and CDR2 SYGVKD. The CDR3 covers 15 residues. Between the trimmed V and J ends, which lost 4 bases and 2 bases, there was a span of 14 bases. The CDR3 sequence: CAISAYRGLNYGYTF. The CDR3 region has the DNA TGTGCCATCAGTGCCTACCGGGGATTAAACTATGGCTACACCTTC.

This clone was observed at least ten times. This chain uses TRBV23-1 with TRBJ2-7; 7 bases fit TRBD2. TRBV23-1 is sorted into the ORF group, with uncertain function. The CDR3 covers 9 residues. The V and J ends lost 9 bases and 9 bases, in that order; junction bases with no gene match: 2. CDR3 bases: TGCGCCAGAGGGAGGGGGCAGTACGTC. Protein product: CARGRGQYV.

This clone was detected once. The rearrangement joins TRBV28 to TRBJ2-3; 7 bases are shared with TRBD1. V lost 9 bases to trimming and J lost 4 bases; unmatched junction nucleotides: 13. CDR3 length: 15 amino acids. The germline CDR1 and CDR2 sequences are MDHEN and SYDVKM. This CDR3 is CASSTDRVGADTQYF. The CDR3 DNA reads TGTGCCAGTTCTACTGACAGGGTTGGTGCAGATACGCAGTATTTT.

The CDR3 DNA reads TGTGCCTGGACTGCCGGCTGGACTAGCGGGAGCCCCGGGGAGCTGTTTTTT. It codes for CAWTAGWTSGSPGELFF. This chain connects TRBV30 to TRBJ2-2; 13 bases fit TRBD2. The ends lost 4 bases at V and 6 bases at J; junction bases unmatched: 11. Germline V gene data show CDR1 as GTSNPN and CDR2 as SVGIG (reference sequence). The CDR3 totals 17 residues.

The chain recombines TRBV27 with TRBJ2-7, with 7 bases lining up with TRBD1. J was trimmed by 0 bases and V by 6 bases; bases with no gene match: 11. CDR3 size: 16 residues. CDR1 and CDR2 from the germline V gene are MNHEY and SMNVEV (reference sequence). CDR3 loop: CASSPWQGESSYEQYF. DNA of the CDR3: TGTGCCAGCAGCCCTTGGCAGGGGGAGTCCTCCTACGAGCAGTACTTC.

The V call is TRBV11-2, the J call TRBJ2-1; 12 positions match TRBD2. Losses at the gene ends were 5 bases for V and 6 bases for J; bases not matched to a gene: 5. The germline CDR1 and CDR2 sequences are SGHAT and FQNNGV. This CDR3 is built from 15 residues. CDR3 sequence reads: CASSPTSGSGNEQFF. The CDR3 nucleotides read TGTGCCAGCAGCCCGACTAGCGGGAGTGGCAATGAGCAGTTCTTC.

The chain links TRBV3-1 (or the pseudogene TRBV3-2) to TRBJ2-4, with 7 positions matching TRBD2. The CDR3 totals 20 residues. Looked up from germline, CDR1 is LGHDT and CDR2 is YNNKEL (reference sequence). With V trimmed by 3 bases and J by 1 base, 18 bases remained unmatched. CDR3 bases: TGTGCCAGCAGCCAGTCGCTAGGCGGGGGAAGCTATGGGGCCAAAAACATTCAGTACTTC. Its translation is CASSQSLGGGSYGAKNIQYF.

The rearrangement joins TRBV15 to TRBJ2-1, with D possibly TRBD2 on 5 matching bases. V was trimmed by 1 base and J by 4 bases, leaving 11 bases between them. This CDR3 spans 15 amino acids. Germline CDR1 LNHNV, CDR2 YYDKDF (reference sequence). The CDR3 DNA is TGTGCCACCAGCAGAGTCTTCGGGGAATACAATGAGCAGTTCTTC. This gives the protein CATSRVFGEYNEQFF.

V gene TRBV2 combines with J gene TRBJ1-2, with 8 bases identical to TRBD1. Per the germline V gene, CDR1 is SNHLY and CDR2 is FYNNEI. The CDR3 loop spans 12 amino acids. V trimming: 8 bases; J trimming: 7 bases; junction bases outside the gene matches: 6. DNA for the CDR3: TGTGCCAGCGGACAGGGTTCGGGTGGCTACACCTTC. It translates to CASGQGSGGYTF. The full variable domain, rest sourced from reference TRBV2 and TRBJ1-2, is EPEVTQTPSHQVTQMGQEVILRCVPISNHLYFYWYRQILGQKVEFLVSFYNNEISEKSEIFDDQFSVERPDGSNFTLKIRSTKLEDSAMYFCASGQGSGGYTFGSGTRLTVV.

The V call is TRBV6-5, the J call TRBJ2-1, with D possibly being TRBD2 (5 bases). The CDR3 has 14 residues. V lost 7 bases and J lost 8, with 18 bases in between. The germline gives CDR1 MNHEY, CDR2 SVGAGI. The CDR3: CASTLKEAVYEQFF. CDR3 nucleotides: TGTGCCAGCACCCTAAAGGAGGCAGTATATGAGCAGTTCTTC.

The chain combines TRBV5-1 with TRBJ2-1; D possibly corresponds to TRBD2 (5 bases). This CDR3 region has 14 residues. Trimming took off 1 base at V and 4 bases at J, with 9 bases between the two ends. Germline loops: CDR1 SGHRS, CDR2 YFSETQ. In DNA, the CDR3 is TGCGCCAGCAGCTTGATGGACTTATACAATGAGCAGTTCTTC. Its protein product is CASSLMDLYNEQFF.

The J gene is TRBJ2-2, the V gene TRBV19, with D possibly matching TRBD2 (6 bases). CDR3 length: 15 amino acids. In germline, CDR1 is LNHDA, CDR2 SQIVND (reference sequence). V lost 5 bases, J lost 2 bases, and 12 bases lay in between. CDR3 nucleotide sequence: TGTGCCAGTAGTCAGGGACTGACAAACACCGGGGAGCTGTTTTTT. It translates to CASSQGLTNTGELFF.

This chain uses TRBV2 with TRBJ1-5; maybe TRBD1 (6 bases). The V gene lost 7 bases and the J gene lost 2 bases, with 18 bases spanning the gap. The germline CDR1 and CDR2 sequences are SNHLY and FYNNEI. This CDR3 region has 16 residues. CDR3 sequence reads: CASTGRTAKGNQPQHF. CDR3 nucleotide sequence: TGTGCCAGCACCGGTAGGACAGCTAAAGGCAATCAGCCCCAGCATTTT.

The V and J genes are TRBV10-3 and TRBJ1-1; D gene unclear. With 4 bases removed from V and 3 bases from J, the gap between germline ends came to 6 bases. The length of the CDR3 is 12 residues. CDR1 is ENHRY and CDR2 is SYGVKD in the germline V gene. DNA for the CDR3: TGTGCCATCAGTGGGAGGGACACTGAAGCTTTCTTT. Encoded protein: CAISGRDTEAFF.

The chain links TRBV19 to TRBJ1-5; maybe TRBD1 (6 bases). V was pared by 5 bases and J by 2 bases, with 19 bases between. CDR1 is LNHDA and CDR2 is SQIVND in the germline V gene (reference sequence). The CDR3 totals 17 residues. The CDR3 DNA follows: TGTGCCAGTAGTTCCGGACAGTATGGTCTGGGCAATCAGCCCCAGCATTTT. This codes for CASSSGQYGLGNQPQHF.

This chain uses TRBV7-2 with TRBJ2-5, with D perhaps matching TRBD1 (6 bases). Trimming left V 3 bases short and J 2 bases short, with 10 bases between. In germline, CDR1 is SGHTA, CDR2 FQGNSA. CDR3 length: 14 residues. The CDR3 DNA reads TGTGCCAGCAGCTTGGGGACAAGTCAAGAGACCCAGTACTTC. Translating it yields CASSLGTSQETQYF.

The chain joins TRBV27 to TRBJ1-5; D perhaps matches TRBD1 (6 bases). The germline V gene encodes CDR1 MNHEY and CDR2 SMNVEV (reference sequence). The CDR3 sequence is 14 residues long. V was cut by 3 bases and J by 5 bases, with 11 bases left in between. The CDR3 nucleotides read TGTGCCAGCAGTTTCGGGGGGCCCCATCAGCCCCAGCATTTT. Protein sequence: CASSFGGPHQPQHF.

The chain uses TRBV6-5 and TRBJ1-1; possibly TRBD1 for D (5 bases). The CDR3 covers 12 residues. V was pared by 6 bases and J by 6 bases, with 11 bases between. CDR1 MNHEY and CDR2 SVGAGI come from the germline V gene. CDR3 DNA sequence: TGTGCCAGCAGGCTTAGGGGCGCTGAAGCTTTCTTT. It encodes CASRLRGAEAFF.

The J gene is TRBJ2-5, the V gene TRBV11-2; TRBD1 matches 9 bases. Germline V gene sequence: CDR1 SGHAT, CDR2 FQNNGV. The CDR3 covers 14 residues. The trim removed 5 bases at V and 5 bases at J, leaving 6 bases unmatched. The CDR3 sequence: CASSRRDRVETQYF. The CDR3 nucleotides are TGTGCCAGCAGCCGCCGGGACAGGGTGGAGACCCAGTACTTC.

The chain couples TRBV9 to TRBJ2-3, with 9 bases that match TRBD2. From germline, CDR1 is SGDLS and CDR2 YYNGEE. CDR3 size: 14 residues. The V gene end was trimmed by 2 bases and the J gene end by 6 bases; junction bases not matched to a gene: 4. The CDR3 nucleotides are TGTGCCAGCAGCGTTGGGCTAGCGGGGGATACGCAGTATTTT. Amino acid sequence: CASSVGLAGDTQYF.

This clone was recorded a few times. The rearrangement uses TRBV5-1 and TRBJ2-3, with 9 bases identical to TRBD1. V gave up 5 bases and J gave up 0 bases; unmatched junction bases: 13. Germline CDR1 reads SGHRS; CDR2 reads YFSETQ. There are 18 residues in the CDR3. Here the CDR3 reads CASRAGTGISSSTDTQYF. The CDR3 DNA reads as TGCGCCAGCAGGGCCGGGACAGGGATCTCATCTAGCACAGATACGCAGTATTTT.

The V gene is TRBV5-1, the J gene TRBJ2-7, with 7 bases fitting TRBD1. The CDR3 loop spans 15 amino acids. Losses at the gene ends were 4 bases for V and 6 bases for J; bases not matched to a gene: 13. Germline V gene data show CDR1 as SGHRS and CDR2 as YFSETQ. The DNA for the CDR3 is TGCGCCAGCAGCCGACGGACAGGACCATCGAGCGAGCAGTACTTC. It encodes CASSRRTGPSSEQYF.

The CDR3: CASMVGPDEQFF. In nucleotides, the CDR3 is TGTGCCAGCATGGTGGGGCCAGATGAGCAGTTCTTC. V is TRBV6-6 and J is TRBJ2-1; possible D gene TRBD1, 5 bases. Germline V gene sequence: CDR1 MNHNY, CDR2 SVGAGI (reference sequence). The CDR3 is 12 residues long. Trimming cost V 7 bases and J 8 bases, with 12 bases left between them.

The chain links TRBV5-1 to TRBJ2-3, with D perhaps TRBD1 (6 bases). CDR1 and CDR2 (germline): SGHRS, YFSETQ. CDR3 size: 13 residues. Trimming stripped 5 bases from V and 4 bases from J, with 11 bases between. This CDR3 reads CASSQGFADTQYF. DNA of the CDR3: TGCGCCAGCAGTCAGGGGTTCGCAGATACGCAGTATTTT.

The chain has TRBV9 and TRBJ2-2, with TRBD1 identical over 9 bases. V shed 3 bases and J 6 bases; nucleotides not matched to a gene: 9. Germline CDR1 is SGDLS and CDR2 is YYNGEE. CDR3 size: 16 residues. The CDR3 here is CASSGHRGRSPGELFF. The CDR3 region has the DNA TGTGCCAGCAGCGGACACAGGGGGCGGTCTCCCGGGGAGCTGTTTTTT.

J is TRBJ2-1 and V is TRBV9; possibly TRBD2 for D (6 bases). The CDR3 is 12 residues long. Trimming stripped 3 bases from V and 7 bases from J, with 8 bases between. Per the germline V gene, CDR1 is SGDLS and CDR2 is YYNGEE. In DNA, the CDR3 is TGTGCCAGCAGCGGGCTAGCGAATGAGCAGTTCTTC. As protein: CASSGLANEQFF.

This clone showed up just a few times. The chain employs TRBV4-1 and TRBJ1-4; D gene unclear. Germline loops: CDR1 MGHRA, CDR2 YSYEKL. This CDR3 is built from 15 residues. V was clipped by 6 bases and J by 1 base, with 12 bases between them. The DNA for the CDR3 is TGCGCCAGCAGACTAAAAGAAGGAACTAATGAAAAACTGTTTTTT. Protein: CASRLKEGTNEKLFF.